Listed below are T cell receptor beta chains from one sample, sequenced in a study of spatial heterogeneity in lung cancer. Via MiXCR, TCRdb re-called the 5' RACE reads, giving one row per CDR3 protein. The table lists some 83,000 distinct CDR3 sequences, 15% to 25% of them singletons. The sequenced sample was PBMCs, obtained at surgery. The receptor set was obtained from a male donor with early-stage non-small cell lung cancer. Both conserved end residues are trimmed from each CDR3. A D gene is named only where the DNA matches it firmly.

v_gene,j_gene,d_gene,CDR3aa
TRBV10-3,TRBJ2-3,.,AISEMGAKTDTQY
TRBV7-2,TRBJ2-3,TRBD1,ASSSIRDRVHTQY
TRBV5-1,TRBJ2-4,.,ASSVSRANIQY
TRBV9,TRBJ1-2,TRBD1,ASSVEGAPGYT
TRBV11-2,TRBJ2-3,.,ASSFNDPSTDTQY
TRBV5-1,TRBJ2-7,.,ASSLGHGTYEQY
TRBV28,TRBJ2-7,TRBD1,ASSLPGTGSYEQY
TRBV20-1,TRBJ1-5,.,SASPPREGNQPQH
TRBV25-1,TRBJ2-1,.,ASRSLRSGEQF
TRBV5-1,TRBJ2-7,TRBD1,ASSDDREGEQY
TRBV9,TRBJ1-1,.,ASSIFDTVGVSEAF
TRBV24-1,TRBJ2-3,.,ATSDFLDTQY
TRBV12-3/TRBV12-4,TRBJ1-1,TRBD1,ASRRTGISTEAF
TRBV5-1,TRBJ2-1,TRBD1,ASSSGQGAYNEQF
TRBV5-1,TRBJ1-6,TRBD1,ASSSSPGQGYSPLH
TRBV7-9,TRBJ1-2,.,ASSNRTQANYGYT
TRBV12-3/TRBV12-4,TRBJ2-7,TRBD2,ASTTSGYEQY
TRBV20-1,TRBJ2-3,TRBD2,SARDTSVSTDTQY
TRBV20-1,TRBJ1-1,TRBD1,SAPPWDSNTEAF
TRBV7-3,TRBJ2-3,.,ASSSFETGTDTQY
TRBV6-5,TRBJ2-7,.,ASSSAWDAYEQY
TRBV19,TRBJ2-3,.,ASSPGFTDTQY
TRBV7-9,TRBJ1-1,.,ASSLQGHSTEAF
TRBV20-1,TRBJ2-7,.,SARTGTRSSYEQY
TRBV5-4,TRBJ1-1,TRBD1,ASSQKNPGTGNTEAF
TRBV5-1,TRBJ2-3,TRBD1,ASWTGGTDTQY
TRBV6-6,TRBJ1-1,.,ASTRNRENTEAF
TRBV20-1,TRBJ1-5,.,SASAATGRQGPQH
TRBV2,TRBJ1-5,.,ASGRDINQPQH
TRBV20-1,TRBJ1-6,.,SASSGQARYNSPLH
TRBV27,TRBJ2-7,TRBD1,ASSWTGMAEQY
TRBV10-2,TRBJ2-1,.,ASSDRVASLRNEQF
TRBV2,TRBJ2-5,.,ASSVGQETQY
TRBV5-4,TRBJ2-7,.,ASSSYRAGPSYEQY
TRBV7-2,TRBJ1-4,.,ASSLTGATNEKLF
TRBV4-2,TRBJ2-2,TRBD2,ASSQESSGGASGELF
TRBV14,TRBJ2-5,.,ASSRIGIQETQY
TRBV18,TRBJ2-3,.,ASSPGKGTDTQY
TRBV5-6,TRBJ1-5,TRBD1,ASSSGQEDQPQH
TRBV5-1,TRBJ2-7,.,ASSLDGGTRSYEQY
TRBV10-3,TRBJ1-5,TRBD1,AISVDRGSSQPQH
TRBV4-2,TRBJ2-7,.,ASSQEVRGEQY
TRBV11-1,TRBJ2-1,.,ACSLRTDPIYEQF
TRBV20-1,TRBJ2-5,TRBD2,SASRLAGGPGTQY
TRBV3-1,TRBJ1-2,.,ASSQGDSYGYT
TRBV3-1,TRBJ2-7,.,ASSVNSAPPSYEQY
TRBV28,TRBJ2-3,.,ASSFRGSPTDTQY
TRBV5-5,TRBJ1-4,.,ASGPTGVSEKLF
TRBV7-9,TRBJ1-5,.,ASSSGGSVDNQPQH
TRBV5-4,TRBJ2-4,.,ASSLTFRGGEAKNIQY